Below, 9 T cell receptor beta chains from the same sample are listed, as sequenced in a study of T cell responses to AZD1222 COVID-19 vaccine. Here immunoSEQ multiplex PCR was the method, and the copy in TCRdb shows in-frame clones only, minus some. The sample has around 110,000 clones, roughly 93% seen once. The specimen comprised peripheral blood, sampled 28 days after the second AZD1222 dose. These receptor sequences come from an adult who received the AZD1222 COVID-19 vaccine.

The CDR3 reads CASSTPPGQTNYGYTF. The CDR3 nucleotides are TGTGCCAGCAGTACCCCCCCGGGACAGACTAACTATGGCTACACCTTC. This rearrangement joins TRBV6-2 or TRBV6-3 to TRBJ1-2; 7 nucleotides align to TRBD1. The trim removed 5 bases at V and 0 bases at J, leaving 9 bases unmatched. The length of the CDR3 is 16 residues. The V gene's germline CDR1 is MNHEY and CDR2 SVGEGT.

The chain has TRBV2 and TRBJ2-2; 11 bases agree with TRBD2. V lost 9 bases and J lost 5; bases outside the gene matches: 8. The germline CDR1 and CDR2 sequences are SNHLY and FYNNEI. This CDR3 region has 15 residues. CDR3 loop: CASGGTSGPTGELFF. The CDR3 DNA reads TGTGCCAGTGGGGGGACTAGCGGACCGACCGGGGAGCTGTTTTTT.

V and J are TRBV28 and TRBJ1-1; D is undetermined. The ends were cut back, 3 bases at V and 3 bases at J, with 11 bases in the middle. CDR3 size: 14 residues. CDR1 and CDR2 from the germline V gene are MDHEN and SYDVKM. Written as DNA, the CDR3 is TGTGCCAGCAGTTTGGTAACGGACTACACTGAAGCTTTCTTT. It codes for CASSLVTDYTEAFF.

This clone was picked up a small number of times. The chain joins TRBV27 to TRBJ2-1; D perhaps matches TRBD1 (6 bases). V lost 4 bases and J lost 6, with 7 bases in between. Germline assignment: CDR1 MNHEY and CDR2 SMNVEV (reference sequence). There are 12 residues in the CDR3. The CDR3 sequence: CASSSQGNEQFF. CDR3 bases: TGTGCCAGCAGTTCACAGGGCAATGAGCAGTTCTTC.

The rearrangement uses TRBV11-3 and TRBJ2-2; 10 bases line up with TRBD2. CDR1 SGHNT and CDR2 YENEEA come from the germline V gene. The CDR3 has 16 amino acids. Trimming at V came to 5 bases and at J to 5 bases, leaving 8 bases not matched to a gene. CDR3 residues: CASSTRLAGETGELFF. CDR3 nucleotide sequence: TGTGCCAGCAGCACTCGCCTAGCGGGAGAAACCGGGGAGCTGTTTTTT.

J is TRBJ1-1 and V is TRBV28; D might be TRBD1 (6 bases). Trimming left V 6 bases short and J 7 bases short, with 9 bases between. CDR1 MDHEN and CDR2 SYDVKM come from the germline V gene. CDR3 size: 11 residues. The CDR3 DNA reads TGTGCCAGCAGACAGGGAGGTGAAGCTTTCTTT. This encodes CASRQGGEAFF.

The rearrangement joins TRBV19 to TRBJ2-6; 9 bases match TRBD2. Germline CDR1 and CDR2: LNHDA and SQIVND (reference sequence). This CDR3 comprises 22 residues. The junction had 20 bases not matched to a gene; V was cut back by 5 bases and J by 0 bases. DNA for the CDR3: TGTGCCAGTAGTCCCCAGGTGGGGGGGCTAGCGGGAATTCACTCTGGGGCCAACGTCCTGACTTTC. This gives the protein CASSPQVGGLAGIHSGANVLTF.

This clone has only a few counts. The chain employs TRBV12-3 or TRBV12-4 and TRBJ2-1; 7 positions agree with TRBD2. CDR3 length: 13 amino acids. V was clipped by 8 bases and J by 6 bases; unmatched bases: 7. In DNA form, the CDR3 reads TGTGCCAGCGGGGGGGACCCTCTCAATGAGCAGTTCTTC. It translates to CASGGDPLNEQFF.

The CDR3: CATSDWRGGPEQFF. The DNA of the CDR3 is TGTGCCACCAGTGATTGGCGTGGAGGTCCTGAGCAGTTCTTC. The V and J genes are TRBV24-1 and TRBJ2-1; TRBD2 is a possible D gene (5 bases). The V end was cut by 2 bases, the J end by 9 bases, with 13 bases between. CDR3 size: 14 residues. Germline CDR1 is KGHDR and CDR2 is SFDVKD.